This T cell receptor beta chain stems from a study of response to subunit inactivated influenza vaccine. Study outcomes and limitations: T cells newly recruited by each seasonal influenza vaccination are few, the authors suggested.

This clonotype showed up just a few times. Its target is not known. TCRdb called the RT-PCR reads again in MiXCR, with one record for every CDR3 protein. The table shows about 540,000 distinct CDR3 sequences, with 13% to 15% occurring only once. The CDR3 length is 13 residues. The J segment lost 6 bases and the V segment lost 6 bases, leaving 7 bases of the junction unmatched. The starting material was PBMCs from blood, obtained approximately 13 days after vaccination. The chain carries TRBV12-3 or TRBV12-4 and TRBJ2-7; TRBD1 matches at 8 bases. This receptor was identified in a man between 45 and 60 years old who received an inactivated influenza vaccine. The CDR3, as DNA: TGTGCCAGCAGCCGCAGGGGGCTAGGCGAGCAGTACTTC. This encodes CASSRRGLGEQYF.